This is a list of T cell receptor beta chains from one sample in a study of blood T cell repertoires in COVID-19. The protocol was immunoSEQ multiplex PCR, while the TCRdb copy is restricted to in-frame clones and leaves out a portion. The data show just under 85,000 clones, under 85% seen once. Source material: peripheral blood. These receptors came from a woman of 80 years or more with acute or convalescent COVID-19. CDR3s include the opening cysteine and the closing phenylalanine or tryptophan. D genes are given only for firm matches. Size is omitted from some rows. Given values are once, few, many or a class for expanded clones.

TRBJ1-1	-	few	TRBV27	CASSLQGMNTEAFF	TGTGCCAGCAGTTTGCAGGGCATGAACACTGAAGCTTTCTTT
TRBJ1-2	TRBD1	-	TRBV7-8	CASSRDRRNGYTF	TGTGCCAGCAGCCGGGACAGGAGGAATGGCTACACCTTC
TRBJ2-3	TRBD2	once	TRBV7-3	CASSLNPSSGRTTDTQYF	TGTGCCAGCAGCTTAAACCCCTCCAGCGGGAGGACCACAGATACGCAGTATTTT
TRBJ1-5	TRBD1	-	TRBV2	CASSAEGGVNQPQHF	TGTGCCAGCAGTGCCGAAGGGGGCGTAAATCAGCCCCAGCATTTT
TRBJ2-2	-	-	TRBV4-3	CASSQVSSRANTGELFF	TGCGCCAGCAGCCAAGTTAGTTCGAGGGCGAACACCGGGGAGCTGTTTTTT
TRBJ2-5	TRBD1	-	TRBV6-5	CASSQSQGGETQYF	TGTGCCAGCAGTCAGTCACAAGGGGGCGAGACCCAGTACTTC
TRBJ2-5	-	once	TRBV5-5	CASRPRGVHQETQYF	TGTGCCAGCAGGCCTCGCGGGGTCCACCAAGAGACCCAGTACTTC
TRBJ2-7	TRBD2	-	TRBV5-1	CASRRLAGGTYEQYF	TGCGCCAGCAGAAGGCTAGCGGGAGGAACCTACGAGCAGTACTTC
TRBJ1-6	TRBD1	-	TRBV3-1/TRBV3-2	CASTATGGGSPLHF	TGTGCCAGCACCGCGACAGGGGGAGGCTCACCCCTCCACTTT
TRBJ2-3	-	-	TRBV12-3/TRBV12-4	CASSLERSDTQYF	TGTGCCAGCAGTTTAGAGCGCTCAGATACGCAGTATTTT
TRBJ2-5	-	-	TRBV18	CASSPRAGETQYF	TGTGCCAGCTCACCCAGGGCAGGGGAGACCCAGTACTTC
TRBJ2-3	TRBD2	once	TRBV2	CASSPRLAGVFTDTQYF	TGTGCCAGCAGTCCTCGTCTAGCGGGAGTATTCACAGATACGCAGTATTTT
TRBJ1-4	-	-	TRBV2	CASSGTGVTNEKLFF	TGTGCCAGCAGTGGAACGGGGGTTACTAATGAAAAACTGTTTTTT